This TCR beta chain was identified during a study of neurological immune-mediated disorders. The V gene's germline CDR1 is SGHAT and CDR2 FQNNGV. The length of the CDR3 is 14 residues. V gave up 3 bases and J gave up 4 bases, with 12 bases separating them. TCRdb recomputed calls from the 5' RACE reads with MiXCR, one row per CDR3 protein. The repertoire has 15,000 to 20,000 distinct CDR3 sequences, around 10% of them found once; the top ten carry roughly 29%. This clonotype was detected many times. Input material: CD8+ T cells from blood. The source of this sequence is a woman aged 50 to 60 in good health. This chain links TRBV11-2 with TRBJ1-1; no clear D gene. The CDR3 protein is CASSFAIGSTEAFF. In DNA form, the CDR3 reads TGTGCCAGCAGCTTTGCTATCGGGAGCACTGAAGCTTTCTTT.